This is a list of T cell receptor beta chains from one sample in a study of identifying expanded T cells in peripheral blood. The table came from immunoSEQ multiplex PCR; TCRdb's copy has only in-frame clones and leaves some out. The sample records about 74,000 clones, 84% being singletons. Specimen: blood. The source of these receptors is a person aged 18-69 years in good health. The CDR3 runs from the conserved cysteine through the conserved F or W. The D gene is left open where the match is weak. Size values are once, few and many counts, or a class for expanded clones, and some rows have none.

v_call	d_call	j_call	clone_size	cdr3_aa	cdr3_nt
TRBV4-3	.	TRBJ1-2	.	CASSQERGVPGSYGYTF	TGCGCCAGCAGCCAAGAGAGGGGGGTTCCGGGCTCCTATGGCTACACCTTC
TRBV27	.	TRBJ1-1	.	CASSLSGAVNTEAFF	TGTGCCAGCAGTTTGTCAGGGGCCGTGAACACTGAAGCTTTCTTT
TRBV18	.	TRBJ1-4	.	CASSPGYGEKLFF	TGTGCCAGCTCACCAGGGTACGGGGAAAAACTGTTTTTT
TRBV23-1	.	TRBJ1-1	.	CASSQSHREGSTEAFF	TGCGCCAGCAGTCAATCCCACAGGGAGGGGAGCACTGAAGCTTTCTTT
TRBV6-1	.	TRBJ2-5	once	CASSWGKETQYF	TGTGCCAGCAGTTGGGGGAAAGAGACCCAGTACTTC
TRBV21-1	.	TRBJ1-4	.	CASKRRGVKKLFF	TGTGCCAGCAAGCGACGGGGGGTGAAAAAACTGTTTTTT
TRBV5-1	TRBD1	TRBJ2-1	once	CASSSPGGNIPYNEQFF	TGCGCCAGCAGCTCCCCAGGGGGCAACATCCCCTACAATGAGCAGTTCTTC
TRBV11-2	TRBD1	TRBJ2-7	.	CASSGHGTRGSYEQYF	TGTGCCAGCAGCGGACACGGCACCAGGGGGAGCTACGAGCAGTACTTC
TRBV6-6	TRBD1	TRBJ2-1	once	CASSYSRGRIGNEQFF	TGTGCCAGCAGTTACTCTAGGGGGCGTATCGGCAATGAGCAGTTCTTC
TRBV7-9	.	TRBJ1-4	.	CASSLARGGTGNEKLFF	TGTGCCAGCAGCTTAGCGCGTGGTGGCACAGGTAATGAAAAACTGTTTTTT
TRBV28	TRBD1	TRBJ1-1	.	CASRGIGTATEAFF	TGTGCCAGCAGGGGGATAGGGACAGCAACTGAAGCTTTCTTT
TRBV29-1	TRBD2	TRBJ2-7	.	CSVEGTSGREYEQYF	TGCAGCGTTGAGGGGACTAGCGGGAGGGAGTACGAGCAGTACTTC
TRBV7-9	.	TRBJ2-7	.	CASSDGPYEQYF	TGTGCCAGCAGCGACGGACCTTACGAGCAGTACTTC
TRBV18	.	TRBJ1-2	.	CASSLGGERPTGGYTF	TGTGCCAGCTCCCTCGGCGGCGAACGACCAACGGGGGGCTACACCTTC
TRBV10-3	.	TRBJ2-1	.	CAISAGDPSYNEQFF	TGTGCCATCAGTGCGGGCGACCCCTCCTACAATGAGCAGTTCTTC
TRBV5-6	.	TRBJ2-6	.	CASSLVVSQGANVLTF	TGTGCCAGCAGCTTGGTCGTCAGCCAGGGGGCCAACGTCCTGACTTTC
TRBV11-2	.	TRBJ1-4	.	CASSFLGVIGEKLFF	TGTGCCAGCAGCTTCCTCGGGGTTATAGGTGAAAAACTGTTTTTT
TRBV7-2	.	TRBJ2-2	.	CASSLGAGRNTGELFF	TGTGCCAGCAGCTTAGGCGCGGGTCGGAACACCGGGGAGCTGTTTTTT
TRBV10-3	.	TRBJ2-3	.	CAISTASSTDTQYF	TGTGCCATCAGCACAGCCTCTAGCACAGATACGCAGTATTTT
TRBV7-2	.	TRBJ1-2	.	CASSLVGGGYTF	TGTGCCAGCAGCTTAGTGGGCGGCGGCTACACCTTC
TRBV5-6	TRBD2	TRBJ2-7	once	CASRYRTSGAVDREQYF	TGTGCCAGCAGATACCGGACTAGCGGGGCGGTGGATCGCGAGCAGTACTTC
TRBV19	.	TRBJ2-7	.	CASSIIRGSSYEQYF	TGTGCCAGTAGTATCATTCGGGGGAGCTCCTACGAGCAGTACTTC
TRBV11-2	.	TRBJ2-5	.	CASSLGRQETQYF	TGTGCCAGCAGCTTAGGACGTCAAGAGACCCAGTACTTC